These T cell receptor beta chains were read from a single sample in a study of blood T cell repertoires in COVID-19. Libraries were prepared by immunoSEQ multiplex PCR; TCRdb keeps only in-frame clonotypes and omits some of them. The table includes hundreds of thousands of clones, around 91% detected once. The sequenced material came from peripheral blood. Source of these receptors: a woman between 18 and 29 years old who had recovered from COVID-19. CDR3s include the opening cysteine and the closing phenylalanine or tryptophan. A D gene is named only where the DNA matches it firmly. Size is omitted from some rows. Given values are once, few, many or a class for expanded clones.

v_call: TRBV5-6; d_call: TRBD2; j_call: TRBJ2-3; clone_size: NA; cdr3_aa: CASIARLKTSGRTDTQYF; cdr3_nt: TGTGCCAGCATCGCGCGCTTAAAGACTAGCGGCCGCACAGATACGCAGTATTTT
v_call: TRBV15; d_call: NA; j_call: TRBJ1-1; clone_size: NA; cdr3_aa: CATSRDGTGVTEAFF; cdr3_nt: TGTGCCACCAGCAGAGATGGAACCGGGGTCACTGAAGCTTTCTTT
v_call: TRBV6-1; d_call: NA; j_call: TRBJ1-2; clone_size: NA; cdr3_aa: CASSEVLGMNYGYTF; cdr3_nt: TGTGCCAGCAGTGAAGTTCTAGGCATGAACTATGGCTACACCTTC
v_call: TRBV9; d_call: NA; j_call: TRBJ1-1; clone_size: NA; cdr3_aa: CASSRGNTEAFF; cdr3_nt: TGTGCCAGCAGCCGAGGAAACACTGAAGCTTTCTTT
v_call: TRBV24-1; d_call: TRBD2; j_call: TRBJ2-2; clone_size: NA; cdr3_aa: CATSDPLAGGNTGELFF; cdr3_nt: TGTGCCACCAGTGACCCACTAGCGGGGGGGAACACCGGGGAGCTGTTTTTT
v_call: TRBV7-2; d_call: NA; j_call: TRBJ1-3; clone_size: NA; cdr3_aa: CASSLALELGNTIYF; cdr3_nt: TGTGCCAGCAGCTTAGCCCTGGAGCTCGGAAACACCATATATTTT
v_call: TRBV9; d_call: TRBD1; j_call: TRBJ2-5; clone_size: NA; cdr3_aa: CASSVGQGIRETQYF; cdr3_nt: TGTGCCAGCAGCGTAGGACAGGGTATTCGGGAGACCCAGTACTTC
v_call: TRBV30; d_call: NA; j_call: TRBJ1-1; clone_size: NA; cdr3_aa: CAGTEGFTEAFF; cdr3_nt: TGTGCCGGAACCGAGGGATTCACTGAAGCTTTCTTT
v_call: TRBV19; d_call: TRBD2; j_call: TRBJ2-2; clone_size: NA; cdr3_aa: CASSIRRELGELFF; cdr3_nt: TGTGCCAGTAGTATACGGCGGGAGCTCGGGGAGCTGTTTTTT
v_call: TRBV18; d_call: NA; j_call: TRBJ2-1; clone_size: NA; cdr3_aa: CASSPPGGAGHEQFF; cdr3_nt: TGTGCCAGCTCACCACCTGGGGGGGCAGGCCATGAGCAGTTCTTC
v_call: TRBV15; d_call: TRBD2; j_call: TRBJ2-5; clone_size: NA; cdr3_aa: CATSREVSGSGGETQYF; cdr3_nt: TGTGCCACCAGCAGAGAGGTTAGCGGGAGTGGAGGAGAGACCCAGTACTTC
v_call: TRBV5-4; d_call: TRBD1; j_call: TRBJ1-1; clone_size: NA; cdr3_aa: CASSPGQSALNTEAFF; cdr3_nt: TGTGCCAGCAGCCCGGGACAGAGCGCCTTGAACACTGAAGCTTTCTTT
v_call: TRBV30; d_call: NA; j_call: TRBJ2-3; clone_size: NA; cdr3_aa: CALLRVGVTDTQYF; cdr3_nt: TGTGCCTTGCTCAGGGTCGGAGTCACGGATACGCAGTATTTT
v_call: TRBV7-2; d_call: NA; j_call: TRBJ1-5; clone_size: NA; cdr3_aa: CASSPEAFGNQPQHF; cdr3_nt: TGTGCCAGCAGCCCGGAGGCCTTTGGCAATCAGCCCCAGCATTTT
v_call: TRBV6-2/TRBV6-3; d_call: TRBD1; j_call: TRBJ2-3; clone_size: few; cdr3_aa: CASSYPGGFGNTQYF; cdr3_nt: TGTGCCAGCAGTTACCCAGGGGGCTTTGGAAATACGCAGTATTTT
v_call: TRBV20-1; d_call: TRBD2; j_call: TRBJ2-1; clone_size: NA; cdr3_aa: CSASGLTSGGNEQFF; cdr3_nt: TGCAGTGCCAGTGGGCTGACTAGCGGGGGAAATGAGCAGTTCTTC
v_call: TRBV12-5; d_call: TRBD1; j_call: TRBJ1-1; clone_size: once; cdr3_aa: CASGLATGGAEGGTEAFF; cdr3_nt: TGTGCTAGTGGCCTTGCCACAGGGGGCGCGGAAGGTGGCACTGAAGCTTTCTTT
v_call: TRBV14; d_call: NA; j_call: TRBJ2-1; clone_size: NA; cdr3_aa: CASSPREYNEQFF; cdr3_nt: TGTGCCAGCAGCCCTCGAGAGTACAATGAGCAGTTCTTC
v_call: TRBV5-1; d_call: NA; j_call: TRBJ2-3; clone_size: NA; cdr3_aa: CASSLGGSDTQYF; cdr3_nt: TGCGCCAGCAGCTTGGGTGGCTCCGATACGCAGTATTTT
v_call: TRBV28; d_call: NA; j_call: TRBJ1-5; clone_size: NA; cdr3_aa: CASSISGNSNQPQHF; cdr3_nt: TGTGCCAGCAGTATATCAGGGAATAGCAATCAGCCCCAGCATTTT
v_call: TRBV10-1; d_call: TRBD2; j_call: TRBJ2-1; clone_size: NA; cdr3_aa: CASSRSGPTYNEQFF; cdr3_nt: TGCGCCAGCAGCCGTAGCGGGCCTACCTACAATGAGCAGTTCTTC